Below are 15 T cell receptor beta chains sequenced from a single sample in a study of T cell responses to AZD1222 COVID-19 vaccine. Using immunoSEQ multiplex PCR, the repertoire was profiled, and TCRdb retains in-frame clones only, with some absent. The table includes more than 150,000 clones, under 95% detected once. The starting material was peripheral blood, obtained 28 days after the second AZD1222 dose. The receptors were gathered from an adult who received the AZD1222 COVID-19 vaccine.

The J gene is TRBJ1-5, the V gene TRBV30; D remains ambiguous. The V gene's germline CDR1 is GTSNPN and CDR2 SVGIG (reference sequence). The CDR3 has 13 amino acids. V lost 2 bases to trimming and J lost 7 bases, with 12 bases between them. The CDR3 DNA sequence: TGTGCCTGGAGTAATAAACCCCGGCAGCCCCAGCATTTT. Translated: CAWSNKPRQPQHF.

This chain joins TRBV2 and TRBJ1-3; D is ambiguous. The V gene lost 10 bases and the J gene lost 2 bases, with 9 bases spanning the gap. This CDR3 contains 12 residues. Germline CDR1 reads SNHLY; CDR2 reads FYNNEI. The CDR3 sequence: CATQSAGNTIYF. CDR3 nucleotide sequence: TGTGCCACGCAGAGTGCTGGAAACACCATATATTTT.

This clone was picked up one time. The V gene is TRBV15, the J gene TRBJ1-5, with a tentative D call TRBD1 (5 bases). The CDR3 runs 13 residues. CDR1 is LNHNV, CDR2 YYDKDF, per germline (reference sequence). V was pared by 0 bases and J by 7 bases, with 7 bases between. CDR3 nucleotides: TGTGCCACCAGCAGAGATAGGGGCCAGCCCCAGCATTTT. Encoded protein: CATSRDRGQPQHF.

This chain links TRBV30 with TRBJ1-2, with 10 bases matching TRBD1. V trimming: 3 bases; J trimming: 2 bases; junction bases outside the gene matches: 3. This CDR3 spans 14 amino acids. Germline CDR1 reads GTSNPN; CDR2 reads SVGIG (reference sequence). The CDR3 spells CAWSWDRGNYGYTF. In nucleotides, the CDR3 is TGTGCCTGGAGCTGGGACAGGGGAAACTATGGCTACACCTTC.

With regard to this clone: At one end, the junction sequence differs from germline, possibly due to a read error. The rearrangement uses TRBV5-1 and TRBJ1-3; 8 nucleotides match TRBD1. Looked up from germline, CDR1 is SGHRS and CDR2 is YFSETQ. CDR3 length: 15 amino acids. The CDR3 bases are TGCGCCAGCAGCTTATGGACAGGGTCTGGAAACACTATATATTTT. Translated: CASSLWTGSGNTIYF. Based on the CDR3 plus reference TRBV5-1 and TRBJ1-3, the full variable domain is KAGVTQTPRYLIKTRGQQVTLSCSPISGHRSVSWYQQTPGQGLQFLFEYFSETQRNKGNFPGRFSGRQFSNSRSEMNVSTLELGDSALYLCASSLWTGSGNTIYFGEGSWLTVV.

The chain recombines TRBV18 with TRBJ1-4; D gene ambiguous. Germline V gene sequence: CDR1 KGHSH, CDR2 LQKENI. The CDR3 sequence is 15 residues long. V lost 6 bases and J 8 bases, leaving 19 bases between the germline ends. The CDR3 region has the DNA TGTGCCAGCTCTGACGGCCTCGTTTTAGGCGAAAAACTGTTTTTT. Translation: CASSDGLVLGEKLFF.

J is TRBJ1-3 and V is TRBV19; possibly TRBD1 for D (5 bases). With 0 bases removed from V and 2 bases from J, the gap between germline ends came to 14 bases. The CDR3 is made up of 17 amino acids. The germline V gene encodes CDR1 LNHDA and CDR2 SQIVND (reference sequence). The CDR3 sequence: CASSIDVRGQPGNTIYF. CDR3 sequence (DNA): TGTGCCAGTAGTATAGATGTGAGGGGCCAACCTGGAAACACCATATATTTT. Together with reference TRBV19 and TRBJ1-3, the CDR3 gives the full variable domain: DGGITQSPKYLFRKEGQNVTLSCEQNLNHDAMYWYRQDPGQGLRLIYYSQIVNDFQKGDIAEGYSVSREKKESFPLTVTSAQKNPTAFYLCASSIDVRGQPGNTIYFGEGSWLTVV.

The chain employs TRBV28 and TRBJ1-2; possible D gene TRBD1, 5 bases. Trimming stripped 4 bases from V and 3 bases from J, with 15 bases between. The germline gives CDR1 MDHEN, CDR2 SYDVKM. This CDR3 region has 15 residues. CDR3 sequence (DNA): TGTGCCAGCAGTTCCCAGTGGCAGGGCCACTATGGCTACACCTTC. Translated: CASSSQWQGHYGYTF.

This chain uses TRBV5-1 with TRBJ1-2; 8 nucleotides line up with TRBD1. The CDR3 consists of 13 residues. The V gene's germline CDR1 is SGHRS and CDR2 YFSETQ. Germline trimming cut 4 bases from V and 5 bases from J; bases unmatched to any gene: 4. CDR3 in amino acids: CASSGGTGYGYTF. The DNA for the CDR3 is TGCGCCAGCAGCGGAGGGACAGGATATGGCTACACCTTC.

CDR3 protein: CASSSLTGINEQFF. The CDR3 nucleotides are TGTGCCAGCAGCTCCCTGACAGGGATCAATGAGCAGTTCTTC. The chain couples TRBV11-2 to TRBJ2-1, with 7 positions matching TRBD1. Germline V gene lookup returns CDR1 SGHAT and CDR2 FQNNGV. This CDR3 contains 14 residues. The V segment lost 4 bases and the J segment 6 bases; nucleotides outside the gene matches: 6.

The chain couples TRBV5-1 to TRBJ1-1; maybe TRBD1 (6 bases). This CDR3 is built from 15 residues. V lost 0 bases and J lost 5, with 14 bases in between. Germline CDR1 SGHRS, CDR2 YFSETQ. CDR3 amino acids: CASSLVAGADTEAFF. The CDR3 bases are TGCGCCAGCAGCTTGGTGGCGGGGGCAGATACTGAAGCTTTCTTT. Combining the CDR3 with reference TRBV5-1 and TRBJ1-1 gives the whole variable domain KAGVTQTPRYLIKTRGQQVTLSCSPISGHRSVSWYQQTPGQGLQFLFEYFSETQRNKGNFPGRFSGRQFSNSRSEMNVSTLELGDSALYLCASSLVAGADTEAFFGQGTRLTVV.

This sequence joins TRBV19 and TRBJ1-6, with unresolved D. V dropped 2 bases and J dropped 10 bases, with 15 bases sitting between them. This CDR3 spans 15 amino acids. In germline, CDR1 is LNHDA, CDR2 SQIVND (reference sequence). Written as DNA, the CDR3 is TGTGCCAGTAGTATACGGCCCCAGGACCACTCACCCCTCCACTTT. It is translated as CASSIRPQDHSPLHF.

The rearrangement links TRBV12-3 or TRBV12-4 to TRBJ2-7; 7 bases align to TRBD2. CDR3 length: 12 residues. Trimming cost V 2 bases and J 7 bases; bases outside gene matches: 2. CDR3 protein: CASSLTGGEQYF. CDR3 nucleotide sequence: TGTGCCAGCAGTTTAACCGGGGGGGAGCAGTACTTC.

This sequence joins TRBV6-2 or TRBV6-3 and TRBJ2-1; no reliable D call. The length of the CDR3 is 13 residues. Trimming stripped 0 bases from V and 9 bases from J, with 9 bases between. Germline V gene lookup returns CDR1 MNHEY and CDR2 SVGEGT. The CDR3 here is CASSYSGRAEQFF. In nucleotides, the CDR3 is TGTGCCAGCAGTTACTCGGGTAGGGCTGAGCAGTTCTTC.

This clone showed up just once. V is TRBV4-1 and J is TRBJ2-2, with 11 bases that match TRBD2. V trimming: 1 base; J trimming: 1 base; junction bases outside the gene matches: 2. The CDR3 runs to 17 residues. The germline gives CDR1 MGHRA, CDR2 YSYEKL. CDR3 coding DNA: TGCGCCAGCAGCCAAGTCCTAGCGGGAGGGAACACCGGGGAGCTGTTTTTT. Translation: CASSQVLAGGNTGELFF.